This entry features one T cell receptor beta chain sequence. What it recognizes is unknown. This sample was taken from a study of monozygotic twins with inflammatory bowel disease. Study-level results: Especially with disease activity, IBD patients shared fewer clonotypes with others than healthy twins did.

TCRdb re-called the 5' RACE reads and gives one entry per CDR3 protein, without DNA. The listing records nearly 450,000 distinct CDR3 sequences. Total RNA was isolated from whole blood without T cell sorting. This clonotype was obtained from a human donor with ulcerative colitis or Crohn's disease, or a healthy co-twin of an affected twin (not recorded which). Sequencing was carried out using blood.

Here the CDR3 reads CAWSSRDPRNSPLHF. V and J are TRBV30 and TRBJ1-6. Per the germline V gene, CDR1 is GTSNPN and CDR2 is SVGIG (reference sequence). This CDR3 contains 15 residues.